The clone carrying this T cell receptor (beta chain) was seen only once. The antigen is unknown. A junction end diverges from the germline sequence, so it may reflect a read error. Germline CDR1 reads SGHAT; CDR2 reads FQNNGV. The CDR3 sequence is 14 residues long. This sample is part of a study of T cell clonotyping in hematopoietic cell transplantation. Points from the study as a whole: At the given depth, recipient repertoires were over 97% de novo clonotypes.

Sample time point: recipient sample about 28 days before transplant, after cytoreduction. Assay: immunoSEQ multiplex PCR; the TCRdb copy retains only in-frame clones and omits some. The data contain 75,000 to 95,000 clones, almost 97% of them seen just once; the ten biggest clones take up about 1.8%. Material: peripheral blood mononuclear cells, obtained before stem cell transplant. The rearrangement uses TRBV11-2 and TRBJ2-7; TRBD2 might be the D (5 bases). The sequence came from a woman aged 50 to 65 with acute myeloid leukemia. Some clones in this sample may be carry-over from other donors' samples. CDR3 nucleotides: TGTGCCAGCAGCCTAGATGGGAGCTCCTACGAGCAGTACTTC. Encoded protein: CASSLDGSSYEQYF.